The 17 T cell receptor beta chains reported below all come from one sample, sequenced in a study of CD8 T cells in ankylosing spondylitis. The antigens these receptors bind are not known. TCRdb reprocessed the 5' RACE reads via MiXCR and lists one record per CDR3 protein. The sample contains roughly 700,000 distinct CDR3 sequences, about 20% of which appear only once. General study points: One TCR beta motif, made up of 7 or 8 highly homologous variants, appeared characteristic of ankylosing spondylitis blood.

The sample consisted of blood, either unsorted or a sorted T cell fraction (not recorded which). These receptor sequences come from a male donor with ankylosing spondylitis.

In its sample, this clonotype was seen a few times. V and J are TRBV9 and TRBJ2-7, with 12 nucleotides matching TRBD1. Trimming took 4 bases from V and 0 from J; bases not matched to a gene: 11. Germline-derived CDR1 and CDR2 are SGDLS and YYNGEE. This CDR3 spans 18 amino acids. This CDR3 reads CASSPRDRGRPFSYEQYF. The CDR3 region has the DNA TGTGCCAGCAGCCCCCGGGACAGGGGGCGCCCCTTCTCCTACGAGCAGTACTTC.

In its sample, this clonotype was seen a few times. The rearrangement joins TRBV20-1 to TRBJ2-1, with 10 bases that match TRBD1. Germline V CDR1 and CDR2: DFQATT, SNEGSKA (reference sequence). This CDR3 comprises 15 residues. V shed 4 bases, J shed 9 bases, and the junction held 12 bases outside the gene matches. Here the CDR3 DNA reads TGCAGTGCTATCGGGACAGGGGAATTTTCTAGTGAGCAGTTCTTC. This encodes CSAIGTGEFSSEQFF.

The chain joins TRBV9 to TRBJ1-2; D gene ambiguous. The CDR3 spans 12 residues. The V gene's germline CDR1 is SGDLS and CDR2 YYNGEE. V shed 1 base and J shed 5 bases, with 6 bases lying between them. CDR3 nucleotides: TGTGCCAGCAGCGTACCTGCATATGGCTACACCTTC. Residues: CASSVPAYGYTF.

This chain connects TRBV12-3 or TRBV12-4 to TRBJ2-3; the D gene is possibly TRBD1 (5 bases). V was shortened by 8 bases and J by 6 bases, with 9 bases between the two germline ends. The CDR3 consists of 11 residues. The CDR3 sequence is CASWGGDTQYF. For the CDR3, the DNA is TGTGCCAGCTGGGGCGGCGATACGCAGTATTTT.

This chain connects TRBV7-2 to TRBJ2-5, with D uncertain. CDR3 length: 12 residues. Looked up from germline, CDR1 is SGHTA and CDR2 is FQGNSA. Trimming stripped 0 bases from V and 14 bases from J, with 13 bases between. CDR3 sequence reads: CASSLARFGPYF. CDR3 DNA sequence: TGTGCCAGCAGCTTAGCCCGTTTCGGCCCTTACTTC.

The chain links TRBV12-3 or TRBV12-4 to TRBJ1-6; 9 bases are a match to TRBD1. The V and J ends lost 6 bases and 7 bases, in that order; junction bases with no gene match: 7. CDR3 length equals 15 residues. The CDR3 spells CASSRTGGWNSPLHF. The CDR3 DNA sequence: TGTGCCAGCAGCCGCACAGGGGGCTGGAATTCACCCCTCCACTTT.

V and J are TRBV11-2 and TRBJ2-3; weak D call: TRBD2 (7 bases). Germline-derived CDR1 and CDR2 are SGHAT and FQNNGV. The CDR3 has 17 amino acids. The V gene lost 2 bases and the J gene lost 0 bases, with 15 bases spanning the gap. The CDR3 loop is CASSLKGGRGSTDTQYF. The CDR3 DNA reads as TGTGCCAGCAGCTTAAAAGGGGGGAGGGGAAGCACAGATACGCAGTATTTT. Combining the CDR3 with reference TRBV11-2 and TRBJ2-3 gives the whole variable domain EAGVAQSPRYKIIEKRQSVAFWCNPISGHATLYWYQQILGQGPKLLIQFQNNGVVDDSQLPKDRFSAERLKGVDSTLKIQPAKLEDSAVYLCASSLKGGRGSTDTQYFGPGTRLTVL.

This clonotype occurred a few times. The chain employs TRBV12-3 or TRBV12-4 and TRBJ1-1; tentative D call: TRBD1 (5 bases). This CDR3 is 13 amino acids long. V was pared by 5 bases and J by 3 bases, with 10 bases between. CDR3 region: CASSLDIDTEAFF. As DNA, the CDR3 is TGTGCCAGCAGTCTGGACATCGACACTGAAGCTTTCTTT.

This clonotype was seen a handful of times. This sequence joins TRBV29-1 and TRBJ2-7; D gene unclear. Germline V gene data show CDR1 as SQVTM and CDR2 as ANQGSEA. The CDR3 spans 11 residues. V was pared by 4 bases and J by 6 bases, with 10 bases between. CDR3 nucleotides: TGCAGCGTTGGTTCCTCTGCCGAGCAGTACTTC. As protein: CSVGSSAEQYF.

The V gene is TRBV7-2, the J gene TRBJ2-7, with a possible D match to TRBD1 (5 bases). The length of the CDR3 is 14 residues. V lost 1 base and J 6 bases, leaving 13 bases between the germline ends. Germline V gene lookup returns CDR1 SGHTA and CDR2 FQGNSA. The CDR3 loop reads CASSLDRSGFEQYF. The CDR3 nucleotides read TGTGCCAGCAGCTTAGATCGGTCAGGGTTCGAGCAGTACTTC.

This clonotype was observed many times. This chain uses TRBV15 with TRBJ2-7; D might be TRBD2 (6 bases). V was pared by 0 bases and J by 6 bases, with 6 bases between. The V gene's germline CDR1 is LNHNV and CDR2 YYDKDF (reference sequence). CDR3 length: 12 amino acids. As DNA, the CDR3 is TGTGCCACCAGCAGAGATAGCGGCGAGCAGTACTTC. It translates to CATSRDSGEQYF. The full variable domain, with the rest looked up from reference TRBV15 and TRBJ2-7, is DAMVIQNPRYQVTQFGKPVTLSCSQTLNHNVMYWYQQKSSQAPKLLFHYYDKDFNNEADTPDNFQSRRPNTSFCFLDIRSPGLGDTAMYLCATSRDSGEQYFGPGTRLTVT.

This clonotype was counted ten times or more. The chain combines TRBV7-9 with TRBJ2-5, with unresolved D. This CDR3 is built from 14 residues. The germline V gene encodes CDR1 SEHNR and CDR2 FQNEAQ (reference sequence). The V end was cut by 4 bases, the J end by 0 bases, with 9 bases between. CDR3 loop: CASSSNRDQETQYF. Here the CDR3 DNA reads TGTGCCAGCAGCTCGAATAGGGACCAAGAGACCCAGTACTTC.

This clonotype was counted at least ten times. CDR3 in amino acids: CASSSVQGMNTEAFF. The CDR3 coding sequence is TGTGCCAGCAGCTCAGTCCAGGGCATGAACACTGAAGCTTTCTTT. The genes are TRBV7-2 and TRBJ1-1; weak D call: TRBD1 (5 bases). V lost 4 bases to trimming and J lost 0 bases, with 12 bases between them. This CDR3 has 15 residues. Germline V lookup: CDR1 SGHTA, CDR2 FQGNSA.

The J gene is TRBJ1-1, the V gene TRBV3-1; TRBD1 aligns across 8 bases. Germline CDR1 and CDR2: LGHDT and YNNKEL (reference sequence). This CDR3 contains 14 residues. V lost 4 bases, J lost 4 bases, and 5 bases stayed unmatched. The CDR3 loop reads CASSPKTGVTEAFF. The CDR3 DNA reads TGTGCCAGCAGCCCGAAGACAGGGGTCACTGAAGCTTTCTTT. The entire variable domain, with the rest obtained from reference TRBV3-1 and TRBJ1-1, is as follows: DTAVSQTPKYLVTQMGNDKSIKCEQNLGHDTMYWYKQDSKKFLKIMFSYNNKELIINETVPNRFSPKSPDKAHLNLHINSLELGDSAVYFCASSPKTGVTEAFFGQGTRLTVV.

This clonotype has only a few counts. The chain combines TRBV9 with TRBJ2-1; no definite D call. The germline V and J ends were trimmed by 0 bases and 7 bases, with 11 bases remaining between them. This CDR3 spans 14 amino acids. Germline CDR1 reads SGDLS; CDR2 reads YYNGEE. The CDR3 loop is CASSVDPVINEQFF. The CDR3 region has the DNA TGTGCCAGCAGCGTAGATCCAGTAATTAATGAGCAGTTCTTC.

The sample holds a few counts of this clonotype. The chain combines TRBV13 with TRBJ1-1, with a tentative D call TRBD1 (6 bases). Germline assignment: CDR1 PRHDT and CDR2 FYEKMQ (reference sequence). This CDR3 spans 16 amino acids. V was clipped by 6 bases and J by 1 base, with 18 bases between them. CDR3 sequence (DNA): TGTGCCAGCAGTTTCATGCCCGGGACACCGAACACTGAAGCTTTCTTT. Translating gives CASSFMPGTPNTEAFF.

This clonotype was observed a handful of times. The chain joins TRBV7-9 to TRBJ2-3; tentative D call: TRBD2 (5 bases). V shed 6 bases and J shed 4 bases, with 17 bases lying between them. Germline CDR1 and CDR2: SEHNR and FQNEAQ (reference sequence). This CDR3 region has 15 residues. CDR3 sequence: CASSPFPDGADTQYF. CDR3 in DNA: TGTGCCAGCAGTCCGTTTCCCGACGGGGCAGATACGCAGTATTTT. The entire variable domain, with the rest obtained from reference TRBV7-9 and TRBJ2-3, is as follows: DTGVSQNPRHKITKRGQNVTFRCDPISEHNRLYWYRQTLGQGPEFLTYFQNEAQLEKSRLLSDRFSAERPKGSFSTLEIQRTEQGDSAMYLCASSPFPDGADTQYFGPGTRLTVL.